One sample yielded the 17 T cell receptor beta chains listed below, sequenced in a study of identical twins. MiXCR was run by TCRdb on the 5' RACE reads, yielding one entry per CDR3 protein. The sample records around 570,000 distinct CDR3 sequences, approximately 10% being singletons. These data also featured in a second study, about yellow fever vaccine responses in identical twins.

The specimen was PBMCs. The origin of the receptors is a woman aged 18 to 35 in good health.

The CDR3 is CAISPGHNYGYTF. CDR3 nucleotide sequence: TGTGCCATCAGCCCCGGGCACAACTATGGCTACACCTTC. This chain joins TRBV10-3 and TRBJ1-2; D call uncertain. Germline CDR1 and CDR2: ENHRY and SYGVKD. The CDR3 length is 13 residues. V shed 6 bases and J shed 2 bases, with 10 bases lying between them.

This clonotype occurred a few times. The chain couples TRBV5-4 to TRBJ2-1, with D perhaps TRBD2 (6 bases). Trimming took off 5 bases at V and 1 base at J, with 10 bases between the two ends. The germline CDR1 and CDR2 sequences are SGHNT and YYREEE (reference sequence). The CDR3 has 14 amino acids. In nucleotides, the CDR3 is TGTGCCAGCAGGGGGGGTCGGTCCTACAATGAGCAGTTCTTC. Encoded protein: CASRGGRSYNEQFF. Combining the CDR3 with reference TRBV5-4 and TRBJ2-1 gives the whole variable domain ETGVTQSPTHLIKTRGQQVTLRCSSQSGHNTVSWYQQALGQGPQFIFQYYREEENGRGNFPPRFSGLQFPNYSSELNVNALELDDSALYLCASRGGRSYNEQFFGPGTRLTVL.

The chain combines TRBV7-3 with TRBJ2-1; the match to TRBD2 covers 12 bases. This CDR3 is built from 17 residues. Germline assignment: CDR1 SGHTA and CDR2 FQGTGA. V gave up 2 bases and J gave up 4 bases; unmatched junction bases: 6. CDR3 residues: CASSLSSGGARYNEQFF. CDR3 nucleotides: TGTGCCAGCAGCTTATCTAGCGGGGGGGCCCGGTACAATGAGCAGTTCTTC.

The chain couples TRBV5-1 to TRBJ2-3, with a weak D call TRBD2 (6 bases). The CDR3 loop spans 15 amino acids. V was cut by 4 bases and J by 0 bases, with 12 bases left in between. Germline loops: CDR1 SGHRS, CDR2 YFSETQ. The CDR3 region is CASSPGTLSTDTQYF. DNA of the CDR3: TGCGCCAGCAGCCCCGGGACTCTTAGCACAGATACGCAGTATTTT.

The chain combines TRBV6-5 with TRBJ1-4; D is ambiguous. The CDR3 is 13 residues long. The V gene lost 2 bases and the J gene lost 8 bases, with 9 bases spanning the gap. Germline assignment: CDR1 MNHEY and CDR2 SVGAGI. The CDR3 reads CASSYGIQEKLFF. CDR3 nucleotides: TGTGCCAGCAGTTACGGTATTCAGGAAAAACTGTTTTTT.

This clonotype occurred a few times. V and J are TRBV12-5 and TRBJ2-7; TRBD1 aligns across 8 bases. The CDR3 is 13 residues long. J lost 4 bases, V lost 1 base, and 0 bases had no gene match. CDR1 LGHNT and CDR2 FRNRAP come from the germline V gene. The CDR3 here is CASGLDRGYEQYF. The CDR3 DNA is TGTGCTAGTGGTTTGGACAGGGGGTACGAGCAGTACTTC.

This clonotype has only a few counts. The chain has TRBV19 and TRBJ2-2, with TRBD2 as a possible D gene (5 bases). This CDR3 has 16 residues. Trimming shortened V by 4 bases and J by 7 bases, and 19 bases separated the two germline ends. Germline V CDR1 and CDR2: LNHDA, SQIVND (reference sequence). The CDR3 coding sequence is TGTGCCAGTAGTAGGCCTCCCATGCGAGGGAACGGGGAGCTGTTTTTT. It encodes CASSRPPMRGNGELFF.

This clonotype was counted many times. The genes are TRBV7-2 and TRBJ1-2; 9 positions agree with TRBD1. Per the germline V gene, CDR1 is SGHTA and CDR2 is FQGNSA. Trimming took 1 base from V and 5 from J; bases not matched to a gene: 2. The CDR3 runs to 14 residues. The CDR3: CASSLEGTGYGYTF. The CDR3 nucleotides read TGTGCCAGCAGCTTAGAGGGGACAGGGTATGGCTACACCTTC.

The CDR3 DNA reads as TGCAGTGCTAGGCGGGATCTGGGAGATACGCAGTATTTT. It translates to CSARRDLGDTQYF. The rearrangement uses TRBV20-1 and TRBJ2-3; D is possibly TRBD2 (6 bases). The CDR3 consists of 13 residues. Looked up from germline, CDR1 is DFQATT and CDR2 is SNEGSKA (reference sequence). V was trimmed by 3 bases and J by 5 bases, leaving 12 bases between them.

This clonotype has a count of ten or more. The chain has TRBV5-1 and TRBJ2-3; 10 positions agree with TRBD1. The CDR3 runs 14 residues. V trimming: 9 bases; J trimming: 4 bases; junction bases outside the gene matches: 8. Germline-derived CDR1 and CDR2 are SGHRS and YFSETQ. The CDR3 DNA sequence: TGCGCCACCTCGGGACAGGGGAATTCAGATACGCAGTATTTT. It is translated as CATSGQGNSDTQYF.

The CDR3 DNA follows: TGTGCCAGCAGCATCGCTAGCGGCCAAGAGACCCAGTACTTC. This gives the protein CASSIASGQETQYF. The rearrangement uses TRBV7-8 and TRBJ2-5, with TRBD2 matching 7 bases. With V trimmed by 5 bases and J by 1 base, 4 bases remained unmatched. The CDR3 is 14 residues long. Looked up from germline, CDR1 is SGHVS and CDR2 is FQNEAQ. Full variable domain (remainder filled in from reference TRBV7-8 and TRBJ2-5): GAGVSQSPRYKVAKRGQDVALRCDPISGHVSLFWYQQALGQGPEFLTYFQNEAQLDKSGLPSDRFFAERPEGSVSTLKIQRTQQEDSAVYLCASSIASGQETQYFGPGTRLLVL.

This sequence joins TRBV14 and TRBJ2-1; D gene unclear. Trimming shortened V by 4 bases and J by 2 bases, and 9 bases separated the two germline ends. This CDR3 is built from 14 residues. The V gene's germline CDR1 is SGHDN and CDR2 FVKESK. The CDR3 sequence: CASSPGITYNEQFF. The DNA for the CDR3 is TGTGCCAGCAGCCCCGGAATTACCTACAATGAGCAGTTCTTC.

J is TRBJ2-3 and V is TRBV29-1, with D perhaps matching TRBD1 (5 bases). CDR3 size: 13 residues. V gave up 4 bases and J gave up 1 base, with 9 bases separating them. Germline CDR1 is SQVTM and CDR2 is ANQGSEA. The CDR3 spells CSVVGRGTDTQYF. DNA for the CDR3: TGCAGCGTTGTTGGCAGGGGCACAGATACGCAGTATTTT.

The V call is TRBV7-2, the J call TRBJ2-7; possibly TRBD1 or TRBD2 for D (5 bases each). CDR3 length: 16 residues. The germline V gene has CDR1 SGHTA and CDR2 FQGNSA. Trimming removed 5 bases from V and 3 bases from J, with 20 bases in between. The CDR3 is CASSRRWDGTSYEQYF. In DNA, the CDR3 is TGTGCCAGCAGCCGAAGGTGGGACGGAACAAGCTACGAGCAGTACTTC.

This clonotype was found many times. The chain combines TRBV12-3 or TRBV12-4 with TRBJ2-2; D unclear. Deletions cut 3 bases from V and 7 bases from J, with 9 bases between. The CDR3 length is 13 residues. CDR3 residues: CASSFSPGGELFF. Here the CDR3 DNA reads TGTGCCAGCAGTTTCTCGCCGGGCGGGGAGCTGTTTTTT.

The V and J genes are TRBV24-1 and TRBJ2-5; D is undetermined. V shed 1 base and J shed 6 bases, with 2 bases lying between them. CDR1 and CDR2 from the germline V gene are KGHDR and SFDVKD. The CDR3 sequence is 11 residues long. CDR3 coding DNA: TGTGCCACCAGTGATTTTCAGACCCAGTACTTC. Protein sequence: CATSDFQTQYF.

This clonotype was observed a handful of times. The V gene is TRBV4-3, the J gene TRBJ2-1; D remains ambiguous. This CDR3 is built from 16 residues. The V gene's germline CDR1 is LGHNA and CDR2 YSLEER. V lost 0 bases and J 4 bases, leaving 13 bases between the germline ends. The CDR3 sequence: CASSQDGLVMYNEQFF. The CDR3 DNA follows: TGCGCCAGCAGCCAAGATGGTCTGGTGATGTACAATGAGCAGTTCTTC.